The entry below gives a single T cell receptor beta chain sequence along with its context. This sample is drawn from a study of control samples from healthy donors and cancer patients. Sequencing used immunoSEQ multiplex PCR; TCRdb keeps in-frame clones, though not all of them. This repertoire shows 74,000 or so clones, 89% found once; its top ten account for 6.5% to 7.5%. Germline V gene lookup returns CDR1 MGHRA and CDR2 YSYEKL. Trimming left V 6 bases short and J 5 bases short, with 4 bases between. CDR3 length equals 10 residues. The TCR sequence derives from a man between 45 and 60 years old in good health. The sequenced sample was blood. The rearrangement joins TRBV4-1 to TRBJ1-2; no firm D call. In nucleotides, the CDR3 is TGCGCCAGCAGGGGTTATGGCTACACCTTC. Amino acids: CASRGYGYTF.